Presented here are 24 T cell receptor beta chains from one specimen sequenced in a study of T cell responses to AZD1222 COVID-19 vaccine. The method was immunoSEQ multiplex PCR; TCRdb's version includes in-frame clones alone and lacks a portion of them. The sample has approximately 100,000 clones, about nine tenths seen once. Here the sequenced sample was peripheral blood, taken on day 0 of AZD1222 vaccination. Receptors originate from an adult in good health.

V gene TRBV12-3 or TRBV12-4 combines with J gene TRBJ2-1; 8 bases line up with TRBD2. This CDR3 contains 12 residues. V dropped 11 bases and J dropped 7; count of bases not matched to a gene: 7. The CDR3 sequence is CAGTRGGNEQFF. CDR3 nucleotides: TGTGCCGGGACTCGCGGGGGGAATGAGCAGTTCTTC.

This chain uses TRBV30 with TRBJ1-2; D not certain. CDR1 GTSNPN and CDR2 SVGIG come from the germline V gene (reference sequence). The CDR3 sequence is 14 residues long. Trimming shortened V by 0 bases and J by 1 base, and 9 bases separated the two germline ends. For the CDR3, the DNA is TGTGCCTGGAGTGTACTCGGTATTAACTATGGCTACACCTTC. This gives the protein CAWSVLGINYGYTF.

The genes are TRBV7-9 and TRBJ2-1; TRBD2 agrees at 8 bases. The ends lost 5 bases at V and 2 bases at J; junction bases unmatched: 5. Germline CDR1 is SEHNR and CDR2 is FQNEAQ (reference sequence). The CDR3 loop spans 15 amino acids. CDR3: CASSAGLATYNEQFF. CDR3 in DNA: TGTGCCAGCAGCGCAGGACTAGCTACCTACAATGAGCAGTTCTTC.

This chain joins TRBV11-2 and TRBJ1-3; 9 bases align to TRBD1. V lost 5 bases and J lost 16; bases outside the gene matches: 18. Germline CDR1 and CDR2: SGHAT and FQNNGV. There are 15 residues in the CDR3. The CDR3 DNA sequence: TGTGCCAGCAGCGTACCGGGACAGGGACCGACACTCGAGTATTTT. It encodes CASSVPGQGPTLEYF.

CDR3: CASSARLAGGLGETQYF. CDR3 sequence (DNA): TGTGCCAGCTCAGCCCGACTAGCGGGGGGGCTGGGCGAGACCCAGTACTTC. The rearrangement joins TRBV18 to TRBJ2-5, with 14 bases lining up with TRBD2. The CDR3 spans 17 residues. Germline trimming cut 5 bases from V and 5 bases from J; bases unmatched to any gene: 10. Germline lookup yields CDR1 KGHSH and CDR2 LQKENI.

V gene TRBV7-3 combines with J gene TRBJ1-6; maybe TRBD1 (5 bases). V was cut by 1 base and J by 9 bases, with 16 bases left in between. This CDR3 has 16 amino acids. CDR1 is SGHTA and CDR2 is FQGTGA in the germline V gene. The CDR3 region has the DNA TGTGCCAGCAGCTTAAAGGCCGCGGGGGATCGTTCACCCCTCCACTTT. This gives the protein CASSLKAAGDRSPLHF. The whole variable domain, filled in from reference TRBV7-3 and TRBJ1-6, reads GAGVSQTPSNKVTEKGKYVELRCDPISGHTALYWYRQSLGQGPEFLIYFQGTGAADDSGLPNDRFFAVRPEGSVSTLKIQRTERGDSAVYLCASSLKAAGDRSPLHFGNGTRLTVT.

The genes are TRBV5-1 and TRBJ1-4; maybe TRBD1 (6 bases). CDR1 is SGHRS, CDR2 YFSETQ, per germline. The ends were cut back, 4 bases at V and 8 bases at J, with 9 bases in the middle. CDR3 length: 12 amino acids. CDR3 residues: CASSPRGEKLFF. The CDR3 nucleotides are TGCGCCAGCAGCCCTAGGGGGGAAAAACTGTTTTTT.

CDR3 residues: CASSLNRGAAFF. In DNA, the CDR3 is TGTGCCAGCAGCTTAAACAGGGGGGCAGCTTTCTTT. The gene calls are TRBV11-2 and TRBJ1-1, with 8 bases fitting TRBD1. Germline values: CDR1 SGHAT, CDR2 FQNNGV. Trimming at V came to 2 bases and at J to 10 bases, leaving 3 bases not matched to a gene. The CDR3 consists of 12 residues.

The chain has TRBV3-1 (or the pseudogene TRBV3-2) and TRBJ1-2; 10 bases align to TRBD1. Germline trimming cut 4 bases from V and 7 bases from J; bases unmatched to any gene: 3. The V gene's germline CDR1 is LGHDT and CDR2 YNNKEL (reference sequence). The CDR3 is 13 residues long. The CDR3 nucleotides read TGTGCCAGCAGCCGAGACAGGGGGCTTGGCTACACCTTC. It specifies CASSRDRGLGYTF.

This clone appeared a single time. The gene calls are TRBV4-1 and TRBJ2-3, with D perhaps matching TRBD2 (7 bases). This CDR3 is 14 amino acids long. Deletions cut 2 bases from V and 7 bases from J, with 13 bases between. Germline V gives CDR1 MGHRA, CDR2 YSYEKL. Here the CDR3 reads CASSQRGGANTQYF. Written as DNA, the CDR3 is TGCGCCAGCAGCCAACGAGGGGGGGCTAATACGCAGTATTTT.

The rearrangement uses TRBV2 and TRBJ1-3; unclear D gene. The CDR3 loop spans 12 amino acids. V was trimmed by 11 bases and J by 0 bases, leaving 8 bases between them. Germline V gene sequence: CDR1 SNHLY, CDR2 FYNNEI. The CDR3, as DNA: TGTGCCTGCATTAGCTCTGGAAACACCATATATTTT. This gives the protein CACISSGNTIYF.

The chain carries TRBV5-1 and TRBJ2-3, with D unresolved. Germline V gives CDR1 SGHRS, CDR2 YFSETQ. The CDR3 runs to 15 residues. V was cut by 7 bases and J by 0 bases, with 15 bases left in between. The DNA of the CDR3 is TGCGCCAGCGCCCAGAGCACCTCTAGCACAGATACGCAGTATTTT. Translation: CASAQSTSSTDTQYF.

This rearrangement joins TRBV2 to TRBJ2-1; D remains ambiguous. With 6 bases removed from V and 3 bases from J, the gap between germline ends came to 9 bases. Germline V gene sequence: CDR1 SNHLY, CDR2 FYNNEI. CDR3 size: 13 residues. This chain's CDR3 is CASSETHYNEQFF. DNA for the CDR3: TGTGCCAGCAGCGAGACCCACTACAATGAGCAGTTCTTC.

The rearrangement uses TRBV5-1 and TRBJ1-1, with D maybe TRBD1 (6 bases). V lost 5 bases, J lost 5 bases, and 16 bases lay in between. CDR3 length: 14 amino acids. Germline CDR1 is SGHRS and CDR2 is YFSETQ. CDR3 nucleotides: TGCGCCAGCAGTCCCGGGGGGGCGAGGACTGAAGCTTTCTTT. Encoded protein: CASSPGGARTEAFF.

The chain couples TRBV7-6 to TRBJ2-7, with 12 bases identical to TRBD2. The V gene end was trimmed by 5 bases and the J gene end by 6 bases; junction bases not matched to a gene: 5. The CDR3 is 14 amino acids. Germline V gene data show CDR1 as SGHVS and CDR2 as FNYEAQ. This CDR3 is CASSASGGAVEQYF. The CDR3, as DNA: TGTGCCAGCAGCGCTAGCGGGGGGGCGGTCGAGCAGTACTTC.

V and J are TRBV4-1 and TRBJ2-4, with D perhaps TRBD2 (6 bases). Germline assignment: CDR1 MGHRA and CDR2 YSYEKL. V lost 4 bases and J lost 3, with 7 bases in between. CDR3 length: 13 amino acids. CDR3 loop: CASSLGGKNIQYF. The CDR3 DNA follows: TGCGCCAGCAGCCTGGGGGGCAAAAACATTCAGTACTTC.

The rearrangement joins TRBV7-9 to TRBJ2-7; no reliable D call. The CDR3 is made up of 12 amino acids. With 5 bases removed from V and 0 bases from J, the gap between germline ends came to 5 bases. In germline, CDR1 is SEHNR, CDR2 FQNEAQ (reference sequence). The CDR3 protein is CASSMTSYEQYF. The CDR3 bases are TGTGCCAGCAGCATGACCTCCTACGAGCAGTACTTC.

In DNA form, the CDR3 reads TGTGCCAGCAGCATGGGCCTAGCGGGGGGCCCCTTTAAGGCCTACGAGCAGTACTTC. Protein sequence: CASSMGLAGGPFKAYEQYF. The chain has TRBV11-2 and TRBJ2-7; 11 bases align to TRBD2. This CDR3 is built from 19 residues. J gave up 2 bases and V 5 bases, and 17 bases lay outside the gene matches. From germline, CDR1 is SGHAT and CDR2 FQNNGV.

The rearrangement joins TRBV28 to TRBJ1-5; D gene uncertain. The V gene lost 3 bases and the J gene lost 1 base, with 10 bases spanning the gap. Germline-derived CDR1 and CDR2 are MDHEN and SYDVKM. The CDR3 loop spans 15 amino acids. The CDR3 DNA reads TGTGCCAGCAGTTTGCTTACCCCCAGCAATCAGCCCCAGCATTTT. This codes for CASSLLTPSNQPQHF.

The chain employs TRBV7-2 and TRBJ1-5, with D unclear. Between the trimmed V and J ends, which lost 0 bases and 5 bases, there was a span of 8 bases. The V gene's germline CDR1 is SGHTA and CDR2 FQGNSA. The CDR3 loop spans 14 amino acids. The CDR3 DNA sequence: TGTGCCAGCAGCTTAGCGGGATTAGATCAGCCCCAGCATTTT. This codes for CASSLAGLDQPQHF.

The CDR3 region is CASSLDGSYEQYF. The CDR3 coding sequence is TGCGCCAGCAGCCTTGACGGCTCCTACGAGCAGTACTTC. J is TRBJ2-7 and V is TRBV5-1; D is uncertain. Per the germline V gene, CDR1 is SGHRS and CDR2 is YFSETQ. The CDR3 contains 13 residues. Trimming cost V 4 bases and J 0 bases, with 8 bases left between them.

This chain links TRBV29-1 with TRBJ2-7, with 7 bases lining up with TRBD2. The CDR3 length is 11 residues. Germline CDR1 SQVTM, CDR2 ANQGSEA. After removal of 7 bases from V and 0 bases from J, the junction contained 0 bases not matched to a gene. The CDR3 spells CSAGGSYEQYF. The CDR3 nucleotides read TGCAGCGCGGGGGGCTCCTACGAGCAGTACTTC.

This clone appeared once. This sequence joins TRBV30 and TRBJ2-2, with 8 bases fitting TRBD2. The CDR3 length is 14 residues. Germline V CDR1 and CDR2: GTSNPN, SVGIG (reference sequence). J lost 6 bases, V lost 3 bases, and 6 bases had no gene match. The CDR3 nucleotides are TGTGCCTGGAGGGAAGCGGGAGCGGCCGGGGAGCTGTTTTTT. It yields the protein CAWREAGAAGELFF.

The rearrangement uses TRBV15 and TRBJ2-7, with D tentatively TRBD1 or TRBD2 (5 bases each). V was trimmed by 5 bases and J by 4 bases, leaving 6 bases between them. Germline V CDR1 and CDR2: LNHNV, YYDKDF (reference sequence). The CDR3 totals 11 residues. CDR3 sequence (DNA): TGTGCCACCAGCTGGGGGTACGAGCAGTACTTC. This gives the protein CATSWGYEQYF.